The present T cell receptor beta chain was sequenced within a study of blood T cell repertoires in COVID-19. In the study overall: Donors in the United States, Italy and Spain gave samples during acute or convalescent COVID-19.

As handled by the study authors: The assay estimated nucleated cells by amplifying reference gene primers. Sequenced by immunoSEQ multiplex PCR; TCRdb stores in-frame clones only, minus some. The DNA was the basis for D and trimming; V, J and clone size are from that table. The sample shows fewer than 500,000 clones, 80% to 90% of them seen only once. Residents of 24 US areas, aged about 18 to 95 years, made up the participants. Cohorts were determined from participant-reported clinical history. Germline V gene lookup returns CDR1 KGHSH and CDR2 LQKENI. V was trimmed by 4 bases and J by 4 bases, leaving 23 bases between them. The CDR3 extends over 18 amino acids.

Sequencing was done on a sample of PBMCs or T cells enriched from blood (not recorded which). The V gene is TRBV18, the J gene TRBJ1-3; the D is unclear. The sequence was obtained from a man aged 25-45 years who had recovered from COVID-19. The CDR3 sequence: CASSLMSPVPSLGNTIYF. CDR3 DNA sequence: TGTGCCAGCTCACTGATGAGTCCGGTACCCTCTCTGGGAAACACCATATATTTT.